The rows below give T cell receptor beta chains drawn from one sample of a study of beta chain features in type 1 diabetes. Using immunoSEQ multiplex PCR, the repertoire was profiled, and TCRdb retains in-frame clones only, with some absent. The table has 500,000 to 700,000 clones, 15% to 18% seen once. The specimen sequenced was naive CD4+ T cells from blood. These receptors originate from a man aged 18 to 29 in good health. Each CDR3 is given with its conserved first and last residue. A D gene is named only where the DNA matches it firmly. Clone size, where shown, is once, few, many, or a class for clones that have expanded.

j_call: TRBJ1-2
d_call: -
v_call: TRBV6-6
cdr3_length: 14
clone_size: -
cdr3_aa: CASRLRPDNYGYTF
cdr3_nt: TGTGCCAGCAGGCTGCGGCCCGACAACTATGGCTACACCTTC

j_call: TRBJ2-1
d_call: -
v_call: TRBV27
cdr3_length: 16
clone_size: few
cdr3_aa: CASSLSDRVGPARLFF
cdr3_nt: TGTGCCAGCAGTTTATCTGATCGGGTTGGACCCGCGCGTTTATTCTTC

j_call: TRBJ1-2
d_call: -
v_call: TRBV7-9
cdr3_length: 14
clone_size: few
cdr3_aa: CASSLRGGNYGYTF
cdr3_nt: TGTGCCAGCAGCTTGAGGGGAGGTAACTATGGCTACACCTTC

j_call: TRBJ2-1
d_call: -
v_call: TRBV18
cdr3_length: 13
clone_size: -
cdr3_aa: CASSPDRGSEQFF
cdr3_nt: TGTGCCAGCTCACCGGATCGGGGGAGTGAGCAGTTCTTC

j_call: TRBJ2-1
d_call: -
v_call: TRBV11-3
cdr3_length: 15
clone_size: few
cdr3_aa: CASSLDGRYYNEQFF
cdr3_nt: TGTGCCAGCAGCTTAGATGGCAGGTACTACAATGAGCAGTTCTTC

j_call: TRBJ1-2
d_call: -
v_call: TRBV29-1
cdr3_length: 11
clone_size: -
cdr3_aa: CSVGQNYGYTF
cdr3_nt: TGCAGCGTTGGGCAGAACTATGGCTACACCTTC

j_call: TRBJ2-1
d_call: -
v_call: TRBV5-4
cdr3_length: 16
clone_size: -
cdr3_aa: CASSLVASSSYNEQFF
cdr3_nt: TGTGCCAGCAGCTTGGTGGCATCGAGCTCCTACAATGAGCAGTTCTTC

j_call: TRBJ2-7
d_call: TRBD1
v_call: TRBV27
cdr3_length: 14
clone_size: -
cdr3_aa: CASSQQGARYEQYF
cdr3_nt: TGTGCCAGCAGTCAACAGGGGGCGCGGTACGAGCAGTACTTC

j_call: TRBJ2-2
d_call: TRBD1
v_call: TRBV29-1
cdr3_length: 15
clone_size: -
cdr3_aa: CSVGEQGLVHGELFF
cdr3_nt: TGCAGCGTTGGAGAACAGGGGCTTGTCCACGGGGAGCTGTTTTTT

j_call: TRBJ1-2
d_call: -
v_call: TRBV28
cdr3_length: 14
clone_size: once
cdr3_aa: CASSLGPRNYGYTF
cdr3_nt: TGTGCCAGCAGTTTGGGGCCGAGGAACTATGGCTACACCTTC

j_call: TRBJ1-5
d_call: -
v_call: TRBV5-1
cdr3_length: 14
clone_size: few
cdr3_aa: CASSLGGPNQPQHF
cdr3_nt: TGCGCCAGCAGCTTGGGGGGTCCCAATCAGCCCCAGCATTTT

j_call: TRBJ1-6
d_call: -
v_call: TRBV7-8
cdr3_length: 12
clone_size: -
cdr3_aa: CASSFITGTLHF
cdr3_nt: TGTGCCAGCAGCTTTATTACGGGGACCCTCCACTTT

j_call: TRBJ2-7
d_call: -
v_call: TRBV12-2
cdr3_length: 16
clone_size: few
cdr3_aa: CASRLVSGTGPYEQYF
cdr3_nt: TGTGCAAGTCGCTTAGTTAGTGGGACGGGTCCCTACGAGCAGTACTTC

j_call: TRBJ1-1
d_call: -
v_call: TRBV7-2
cdr3_length: 14
clone_size: few
cdr3_aa: CASSIGGLNTEAFF
cdr3_nt: TGTGCCAGCAGCATCGGGGGATTGAACACTGAAGCTTTCTTT

j_call: TRBJ1-3
d_call: -
v_call: TRBV28
cdr3_length: 12
clone_size: -
cdr3_aa: CASSGGRDTIYF
cdr3_nt: TGTGCCAGCAGCGGTGGCCGGGACACCATATATTTT

j_call: TRBJ1-1
d_call: -
v_call: TRBV27
cdr3_length: 17
clone_size: few
cdr3_aa: CASSNPPRQEWNTEAFF
cdr3_nt: TGTGCCAGCAGTAACCCTCCTAGACAGGAGTGGAACACTGAAGCTTTCTTT

j_call: TRBJ1-2
d_call: -
v_call: TRBV5-4
cdr3_length: 13
clone_size: -
cdr3_aa: CASSSPVSPGTTF
cdr3_nt: TGTGCCAGCAGCTCTCCCGTGTCCCCCGGTACCACCTTC

j_call: TRBJ2-2
d_call: -
v_call: TRBV7-3
cdr3_length: 15
clone_size: few
cdr3_aa: CASSFRDTNTGELFF
cdr3_nt: TGTGCCAGCAGTTTCCGGGACACCAACACCGGGGAGCTGTTTTTT

j_call: TRBJ2-7
d_call: TRBD1
v_call: TRBV6-6
cdr3_length: 13
clone_size: few
cdr3_aa: CASGTVDSYEQYF
cdr3_nt: TGTGCCAGCGGGACAGTAGATTCCTACGAGCAGTACTTC

j_call: TRBJ1-1
d_call: -
v_call: TRBV25-1
cdr3_length: 16
clone_size: few
cdr3_aa: CASSALRGGRNTEAFF
cdr3_nt: TGTGCCAGCAGTGCCCTTCGAGGGGGAAGGAACACTGAAGCTTTCTTT

j_call: TRBJ2-7
d_call: -
v_call: TRBV27
cdr3_length: 15
clone_size: few
cdr3_aa: CASSLPGTGTYEQYF
cdr3_nt: TGTGCCAGCAGTTTACCCGGGACGGGGACCTACGAGCAGTACTTC

j_call: TRBJ2-1
d_call: TRBD1
v_call: TRBV6-6
cdr3_length: 13
clone_size: few
cdr3_aa: CASSKDRDNEQFF
cdr3_nt: TGTGCCAGCAGCAAGGACAGGGACAATGAGCAGTTCTTC

j_call: TRBJ2-7
d_call: -
v_call: TRBV5-1
cdr3_length: 15
clone_size: -
cdr3_aa: CASSVPGLGSYEQYF
cdr3_nt: TGCGCCAGCAGCGTGCCCGGCTTGGGTTCCTACGAGCAGTACTTC

j_call: TRBJ2-1
d_call: -
v_call: TRBV4-3
cdr3_length: 14
clone_size: -
cdr3_aa: CASSQDPLRDEQFF
cdr3_nt: TGCGCCAGCAGCCAAGACCCTTTGAGGGATGAGCAGTTCTTC

j_call: TRBJ2-5
d_call: TRBD1
v_call: TRBV16
cdr3_length: 16
clone_size: few
cdr3_aa: CASSQSTWTGQETQYF
cdr3_nt: TGTGCCAGCAGCCAATCGACCTGGACAGGGCAAGAGACCCAGTACTTC

j_call: TRBJ1-1
d_call: TRBD1
v_call: TRBV6-1
cdr3_length: 14
clone_size: -
cdr3_aa: CASTSNRGHTEAFF
cdr3_nt: TGTGCCAGCACATCGAACAGGGGCCACACTGAAGCTTTCTTT